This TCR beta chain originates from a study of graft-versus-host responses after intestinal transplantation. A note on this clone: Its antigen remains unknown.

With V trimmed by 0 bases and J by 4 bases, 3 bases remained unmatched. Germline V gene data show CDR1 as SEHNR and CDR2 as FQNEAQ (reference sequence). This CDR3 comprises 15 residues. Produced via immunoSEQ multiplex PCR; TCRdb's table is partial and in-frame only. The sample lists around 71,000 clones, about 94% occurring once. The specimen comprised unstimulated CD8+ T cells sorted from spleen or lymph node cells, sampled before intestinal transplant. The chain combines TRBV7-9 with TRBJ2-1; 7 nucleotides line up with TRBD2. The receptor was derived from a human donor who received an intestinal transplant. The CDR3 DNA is TGTGCCAGCAGCTTAGCAGCGGGGAAATACAATGAGCAGTTCTTC. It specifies CASSLAAGKYNEQFF.